This TCR beta chain was profiled in a study of CD8 T cells in ankylosing spondylitis. Study-level points and caveats: Earlier authors reported some of these motif variants in reactive arthritis synovial fluid and blood. Within matched ankylosing spondylitis synovial fluid, disease-linked clones were reportedly significantly enriched.

In germline, CDR1 is SEHNR, CDR2 FQNEAQ (reference sequence). This CDR3 region has 16 residues. Trimming cost V 4 bases and J 5 bases, with 20 bases left between them. Quantitative 5'-RACE with molecular barcodes generated TCR beta libraries. MiXCR, applied by TCRdb to the 5' RACE reads, yields one record per CDR3 protein. The table shows around 340,000 distinct CDR3 sequences, with roughly 20% occurring only once. This clonotype has only a few counts. Its target is not known. The sequence was obtained from a male donor with ankylosing spondylitis or in good health (not recorded which). This chain links TRBV7-9 with TRBJ2-5; tentatively, D is TRBD1 (5 bases). The sample was blood, either unsorted or a sorted T cell fraction (not recorded which). CDR3 sequence reads: CASSSIPQGSEETQYF. For the CDR3, the DNA is TGTGCCAGCAGCTCCATACCCCAGGGTAGTGAGGAGACCCAGTACTTC.